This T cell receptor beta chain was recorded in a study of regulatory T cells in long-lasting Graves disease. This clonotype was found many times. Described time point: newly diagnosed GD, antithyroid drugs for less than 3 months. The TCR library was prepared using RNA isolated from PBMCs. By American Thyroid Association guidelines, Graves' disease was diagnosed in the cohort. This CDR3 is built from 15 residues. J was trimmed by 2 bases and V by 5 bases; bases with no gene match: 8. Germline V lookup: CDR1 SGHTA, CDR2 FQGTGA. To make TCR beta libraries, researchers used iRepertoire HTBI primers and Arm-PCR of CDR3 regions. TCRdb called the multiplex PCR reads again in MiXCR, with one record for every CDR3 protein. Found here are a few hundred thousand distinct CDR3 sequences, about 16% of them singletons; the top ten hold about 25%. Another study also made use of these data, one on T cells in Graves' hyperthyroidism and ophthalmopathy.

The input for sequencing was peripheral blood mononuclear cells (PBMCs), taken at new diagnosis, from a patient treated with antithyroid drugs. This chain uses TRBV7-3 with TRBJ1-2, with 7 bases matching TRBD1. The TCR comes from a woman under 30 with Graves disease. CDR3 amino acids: CASSPQGGPNYGYTF. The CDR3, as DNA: TGTGCCAGCAGCCCCCAAGGGGGCCCGAACTATGGCTACACCTTC.